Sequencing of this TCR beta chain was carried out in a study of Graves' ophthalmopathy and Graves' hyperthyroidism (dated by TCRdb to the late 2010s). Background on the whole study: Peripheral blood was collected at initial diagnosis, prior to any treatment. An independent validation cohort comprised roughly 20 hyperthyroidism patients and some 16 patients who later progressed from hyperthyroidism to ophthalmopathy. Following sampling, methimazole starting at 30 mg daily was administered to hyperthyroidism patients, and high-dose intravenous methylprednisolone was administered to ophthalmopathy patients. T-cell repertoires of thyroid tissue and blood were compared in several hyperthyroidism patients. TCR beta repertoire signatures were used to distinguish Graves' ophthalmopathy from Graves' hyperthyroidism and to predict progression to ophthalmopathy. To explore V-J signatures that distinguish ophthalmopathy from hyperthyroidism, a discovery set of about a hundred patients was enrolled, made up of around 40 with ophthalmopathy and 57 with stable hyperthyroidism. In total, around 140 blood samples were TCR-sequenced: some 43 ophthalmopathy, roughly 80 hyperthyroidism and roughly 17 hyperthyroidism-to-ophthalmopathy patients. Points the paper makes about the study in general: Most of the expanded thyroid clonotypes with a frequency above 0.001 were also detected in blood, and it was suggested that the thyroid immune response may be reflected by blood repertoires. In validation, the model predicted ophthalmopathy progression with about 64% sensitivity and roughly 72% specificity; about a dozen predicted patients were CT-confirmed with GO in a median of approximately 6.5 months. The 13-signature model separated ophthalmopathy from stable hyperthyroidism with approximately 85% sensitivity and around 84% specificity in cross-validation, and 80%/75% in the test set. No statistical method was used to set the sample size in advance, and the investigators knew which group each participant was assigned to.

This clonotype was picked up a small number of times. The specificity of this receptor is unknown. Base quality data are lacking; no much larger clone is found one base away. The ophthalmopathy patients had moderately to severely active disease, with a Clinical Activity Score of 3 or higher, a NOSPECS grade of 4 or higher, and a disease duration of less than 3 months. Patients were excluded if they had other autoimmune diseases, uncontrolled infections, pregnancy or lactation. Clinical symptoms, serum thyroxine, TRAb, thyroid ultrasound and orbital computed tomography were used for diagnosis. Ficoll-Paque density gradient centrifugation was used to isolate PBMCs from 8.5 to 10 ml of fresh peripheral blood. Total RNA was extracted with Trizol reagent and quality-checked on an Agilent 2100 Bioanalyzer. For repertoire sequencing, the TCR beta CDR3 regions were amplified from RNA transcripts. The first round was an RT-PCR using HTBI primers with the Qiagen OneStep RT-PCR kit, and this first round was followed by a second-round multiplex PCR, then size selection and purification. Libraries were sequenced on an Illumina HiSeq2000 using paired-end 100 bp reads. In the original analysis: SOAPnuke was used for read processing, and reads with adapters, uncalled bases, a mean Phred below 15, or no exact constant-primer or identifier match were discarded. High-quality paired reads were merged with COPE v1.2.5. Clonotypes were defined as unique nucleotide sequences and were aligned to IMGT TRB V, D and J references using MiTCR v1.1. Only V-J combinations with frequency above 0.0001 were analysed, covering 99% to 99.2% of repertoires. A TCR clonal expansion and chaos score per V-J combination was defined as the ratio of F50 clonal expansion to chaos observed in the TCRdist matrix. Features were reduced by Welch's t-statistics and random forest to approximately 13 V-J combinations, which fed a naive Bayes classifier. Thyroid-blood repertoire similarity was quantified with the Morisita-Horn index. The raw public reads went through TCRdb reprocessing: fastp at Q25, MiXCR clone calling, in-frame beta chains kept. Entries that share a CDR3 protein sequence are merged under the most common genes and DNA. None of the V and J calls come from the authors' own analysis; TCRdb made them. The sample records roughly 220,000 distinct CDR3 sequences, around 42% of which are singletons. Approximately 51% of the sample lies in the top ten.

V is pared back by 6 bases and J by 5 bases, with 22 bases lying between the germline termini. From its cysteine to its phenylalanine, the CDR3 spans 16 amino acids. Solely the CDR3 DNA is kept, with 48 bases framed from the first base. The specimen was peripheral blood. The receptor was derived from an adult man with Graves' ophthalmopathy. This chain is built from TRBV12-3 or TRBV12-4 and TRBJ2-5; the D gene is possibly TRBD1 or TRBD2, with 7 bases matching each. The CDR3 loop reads CASRGGTATGRETQYF. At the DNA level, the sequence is TGTGCCAGCAGGGGAGGGACAGCCACCGGGCGGGAGACCCAGTACTTC.